This note documents a single TCR beta chain sequence. Its antigen is unknown. The data were taken from a study of T cells in Graves' hyperthyroidism and ophthalmopathy. Study as a whole: Blood was drawn when the patient was first diagnosed and still untreated. Points from the study as a whole: Most expanded thyroid clonotypes above 0.001 also appeared in blood. Prediction of ophthalmopathy progression came a median around 6 months pre-onset.

Amplified TCR beta CDR3 regions came from RNA transcripts. Carried out on the TCR CDR3, a first-round RT-PCR used the HTBI primer set. TCRdb reanalysed the multiplex PCR reads using MiXCR and keeps one entry per CDR3 protein. This sample carries 500,000 to 600,000 distinct CDR3 sequences, 15% to 20% of them seen once, and the ten largest clones take about half. With V trimmed by 0 bases and J by 4 bases, 6 bases remained unmatched. CDR1 is SGHTA and CDR2 is FQGTGA in the germline V gene. The length of the CDR3 is 16 residues. Sequencing was performed on blood. This TCR was recovered from a middle-aged man with Graves' ophthalmopathy. The chain combines TRBV7-3 with TRBJ2-5, with TRBD2 matching over 9 bases. This CDR3 is CASSLTGGRAAETQYF. In DNA form, the CDR3 reads TGTGCCAGCAGCTTAACTGGCGGGAGGGCCGCAGAGACCCAGTACTTC. Filled out from reference TRBV7-3 and TRBJ2-5, the complete variable domain reads GAGVSQTPSNKVTEKGKYVELRCDPISGHTALYWYRQSLGQGPEFLIYFQGTGAADDSGLPNDRFFAVRPEGSVSTLKIQRTERGDSAVYLCASSLTGGRAAETQYFGPGTRLLVL.